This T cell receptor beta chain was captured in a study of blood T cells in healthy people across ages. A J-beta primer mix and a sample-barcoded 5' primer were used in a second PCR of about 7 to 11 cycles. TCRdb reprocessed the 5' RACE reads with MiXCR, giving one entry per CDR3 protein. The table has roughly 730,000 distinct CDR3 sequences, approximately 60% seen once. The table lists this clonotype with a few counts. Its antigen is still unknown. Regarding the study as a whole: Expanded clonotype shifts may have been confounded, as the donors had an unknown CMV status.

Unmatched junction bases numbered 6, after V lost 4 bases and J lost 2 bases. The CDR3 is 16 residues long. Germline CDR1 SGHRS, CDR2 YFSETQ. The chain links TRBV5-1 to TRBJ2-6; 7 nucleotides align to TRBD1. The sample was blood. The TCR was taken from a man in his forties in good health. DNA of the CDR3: TGCGCCAGCAGCCGACAGGGTACGACTGGGGCCAACGTCCTGACTTTC. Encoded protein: CASSRQGTTGANVLTF.